This T cell receptor beta chain emerged from a study of post-analysis software for immune sequencing data. As for the study in general: The cohort encompassed relapsing-remitting, secondary progressive and progressive-relapsing multiple sclerosis disease courses.

TCR beta libraries were prepared from cDNA with unique molecular identifiers. In TCRdb, the PCR reads were re-called with MiXCR into one record per CDR3 protein. There are 450,000 to 700,000 distinct CDR3 sequences in the sample; roughly 46% occur only once, and roughly 1.7% lies in the top ten. CDR1 is SQVTM, CDR2 ANQGSEA, per germline. V was cut by 0 bases and J by 8 bases, with 7 bases left in between. The CDR3 is 11 residues long. Study-wide results and caveats: With TRBV5-6, TRBV5-1 and TRBV20-1 included, several TRBV segments were more frequent in patients than in controls. Under F measure analysis, samples from one preparation batch co-clustered strongly.

About this clonotype itself: Its antigen remains unidentified.

Input material: blood. V usage is TRBV29-1 and J usage is TRBJ1-1; no clear D gene. This clonotype was obtained from a girl between 5 and 17 years old with multiple sclerosis. For the CDR3, the DNA is TGCAGCGTTGAAGACTCTGCGGAAGCTTTCTTT. Translation gives CSVEDSAEAFF. Complete variable domain (other parts from reference TRBV29-1 and TRBJ1-1): SAVISQKPSRDICQRGTSLTIQCQVDSQVTMMFWYRQQPGQSLTLIATANQGSEATYESGFVIDKFPISRPNLTFSTLTVSNMSPEDSSIYLCSVEDSAEAFFGQGTRLTVV.